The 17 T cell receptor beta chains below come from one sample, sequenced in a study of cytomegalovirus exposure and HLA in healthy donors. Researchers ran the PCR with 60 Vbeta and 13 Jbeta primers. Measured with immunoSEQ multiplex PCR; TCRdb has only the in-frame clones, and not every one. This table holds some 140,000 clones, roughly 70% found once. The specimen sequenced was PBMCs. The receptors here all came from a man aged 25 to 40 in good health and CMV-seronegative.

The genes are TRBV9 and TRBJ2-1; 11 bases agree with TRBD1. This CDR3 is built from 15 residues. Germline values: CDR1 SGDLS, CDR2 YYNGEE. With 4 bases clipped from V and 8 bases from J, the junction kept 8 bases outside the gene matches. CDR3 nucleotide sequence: TGTGCCAGCAGCCTAACTGGACAGGGGGCTGATGAGCAGTTCTTC. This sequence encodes CASSLTGQGADEQFF.

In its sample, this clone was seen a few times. The CDR3 spells CASIGAGQMNTEAFF. CDR3 bases: TGTGCCAGTATAGGGGCGGGGCAAATGAACACTGAAGCTTTCTTT. V usage is TRBV19 and J usage is TRBJ1-1, with a weak D call TRBD1 (5 bases). The germline V gene has CDR1 LNHDA and CDR2 SQIVND (reference sequence). The germline V and J ends were trimmed by 7 bases and 0 bases, with 15 bases remaining between them. This CDR3 is built from 15 residues.

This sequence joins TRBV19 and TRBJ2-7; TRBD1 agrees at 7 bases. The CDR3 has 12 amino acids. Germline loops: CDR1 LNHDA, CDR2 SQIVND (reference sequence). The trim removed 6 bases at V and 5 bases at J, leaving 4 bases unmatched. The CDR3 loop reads CASSLTGHEQYF. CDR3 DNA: TGTGCCAGTAGCCTGACAGGGCACGAGCAGTACTTC.

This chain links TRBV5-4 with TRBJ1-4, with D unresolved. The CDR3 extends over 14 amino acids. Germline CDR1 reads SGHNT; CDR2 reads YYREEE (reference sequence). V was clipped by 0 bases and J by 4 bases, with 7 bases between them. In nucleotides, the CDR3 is TGTGCCAGCAGCTTGGGGCAGAATAATGAAAAACTGTTTTTT. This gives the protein CASSLGQNNEKLFF. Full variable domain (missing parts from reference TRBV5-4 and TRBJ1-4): ETGVTQSPTHLIKTRGQQVTLRCSSQSGHNTVSWYQQALGQGPQFIFQYYREEENGRGNFPPRFSGLQFPNYSSELNVNALELDDSALYLCASSLGQNNEKLFFGSGTQLSVL.

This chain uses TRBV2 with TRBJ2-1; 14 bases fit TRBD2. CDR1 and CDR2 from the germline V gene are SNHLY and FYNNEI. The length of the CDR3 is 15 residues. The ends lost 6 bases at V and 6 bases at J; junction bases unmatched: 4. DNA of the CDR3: TGTGCCAGCAGGATGACTAGCGGGGGGGCCAATGAGCAGTTCTTC. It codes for CASRMTSGGANEQFF. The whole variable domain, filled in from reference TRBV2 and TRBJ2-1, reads EPEVTQTPSHQVTQMGQEVILRCVPISNHLYFYWYRQILGQKVEFLVSFYNNEISEKSEIFDDQFSVERPDGSNFTLKIRSTKLEDSAMYFCASRMTSGGANEQFFGPGTRLTVL.

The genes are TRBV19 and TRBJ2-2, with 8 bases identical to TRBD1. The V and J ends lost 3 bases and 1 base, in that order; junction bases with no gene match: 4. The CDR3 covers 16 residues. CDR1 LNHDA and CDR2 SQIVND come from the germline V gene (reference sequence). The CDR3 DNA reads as TGTGCCAGTAGTATTGCCAGGGGGCGGAACACCGGGGAGCTGTTTTTT. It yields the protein CASSIARGRNTGELFF.

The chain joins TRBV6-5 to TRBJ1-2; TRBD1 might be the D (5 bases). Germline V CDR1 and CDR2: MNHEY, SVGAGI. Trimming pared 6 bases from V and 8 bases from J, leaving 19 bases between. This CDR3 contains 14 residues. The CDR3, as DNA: TGTGCCAGCAGGCAGACGTCAAGGGGTATGGGCTACACCTTC. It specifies CASRQTSRGMGYTF.

CDR3 in amino acids: CASSPGQTQETQYF. The CDR3 nucleotides are TGCGCCAGCAGCCCGGGACAGACCCAAGAGACCCAGTACTTC. This sequence joins TRBV5-1 and TRBJ2-5; 7 nucleotides match TRBD1. This CDR3 has 14 amino acids. Trimming removed 4 bases from V and 1 base from J; junction bases left unmatched: 4. Germline V gene sequence: CDR1 SGHRS, CDR2 YFSETQ.

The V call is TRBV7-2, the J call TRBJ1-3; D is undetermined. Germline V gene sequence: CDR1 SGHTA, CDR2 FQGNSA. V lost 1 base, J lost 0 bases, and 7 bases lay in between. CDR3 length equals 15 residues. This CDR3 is CASSLGLSSGNTIYF. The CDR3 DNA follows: TGTGCCAGCAGCTTAGGTCTCAGCTCTGGAAACACCATATATTTT.

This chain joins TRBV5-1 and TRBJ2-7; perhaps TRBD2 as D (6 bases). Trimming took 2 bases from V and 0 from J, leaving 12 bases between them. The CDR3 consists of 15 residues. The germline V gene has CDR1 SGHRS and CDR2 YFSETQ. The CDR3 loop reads CASSFGSRSSYEQYF. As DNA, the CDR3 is TGCGCCAGCAGCTTCGGGAGCAGGAGCTCCTACGAGCAGTACTTC.

The CDR3 DNA reads as TGTGCCAGCAGCTCGTTGAGCCAGGGGCCAAATGAAAAACTGTTTTTT. Translated, it gives CASSSLSQGPNEKLFF. This chain connects TRBV5-4 to TRBJ1-4; D may be TRBD1 (6 bases). The CDR3 has 16 amino acids. Trimming took 3 bases from V and 5 from J, leaving 17 bases between them. In germline, CDR1 is SGHNT, CDR2 YYREEE (reference sequence). The whole variable domain, remainder taken from reference TRBV5-4 and TRBJ1-4, is ETGVTQSPTHLIKTRGQQVTLRCSSQSGHNTVSWYQQALGQGPQFIFQYYREEENGRGNFPPRFSGLQFPNYSSELNVNALELDDSALYLCASSSLSQGPNEKLFFGSGTQLSVL.

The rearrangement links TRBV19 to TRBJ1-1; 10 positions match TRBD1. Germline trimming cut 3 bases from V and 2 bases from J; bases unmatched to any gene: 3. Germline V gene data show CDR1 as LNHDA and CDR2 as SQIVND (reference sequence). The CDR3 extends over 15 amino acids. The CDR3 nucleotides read TGTGCCAGTAGTATCGGGACAGGGGTAAACACTGAAGCTTTCTTT. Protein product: CASSIGTGVNTEAFF.

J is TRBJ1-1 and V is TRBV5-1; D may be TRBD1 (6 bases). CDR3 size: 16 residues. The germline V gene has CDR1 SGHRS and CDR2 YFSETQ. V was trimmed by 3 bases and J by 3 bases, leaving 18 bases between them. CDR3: CASSWGPGGRDTEAFF. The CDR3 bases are TGCGCCAGCAGCTGGGGGCCGGGGGGGCGAGACACTGAAGCTTTCTTT.

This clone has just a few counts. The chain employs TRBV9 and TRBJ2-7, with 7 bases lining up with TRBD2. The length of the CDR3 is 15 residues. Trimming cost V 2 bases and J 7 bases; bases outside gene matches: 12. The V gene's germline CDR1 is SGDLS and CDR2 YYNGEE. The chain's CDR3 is CASSVGSGLADEQYF. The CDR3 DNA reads TGTGCCAGCAGCGTGGGGTCGGGGCTAGCGGATGAGCAGTACTTC.

The CDR3 nucleotides are TGCGCCAGCAGTATAATTTGGGAACACAGGGTCATGAACACTGAAGCTTTCTTT. It translates to CASSIIWEHRVMNTEAFF. The genes are TRBV23-1 and TRBJ1-1; TRBD1 is a possible D gene (6 bases). TRBV23-1 is known as an ORF, though its function is uncertain. The CDR3 extends over 18 amino acids. V was pared by 5 bases and J by 0 bases, with 22 bases between.

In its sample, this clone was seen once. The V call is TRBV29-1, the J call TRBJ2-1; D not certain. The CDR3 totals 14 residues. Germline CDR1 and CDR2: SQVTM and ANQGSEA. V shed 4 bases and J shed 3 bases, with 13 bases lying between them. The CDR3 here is CSVGRSSVYNEQFF. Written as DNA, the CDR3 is TGCAGCGTTGGTCGGAGTTCGGTCTACAATGAGCAGTTCTTC.

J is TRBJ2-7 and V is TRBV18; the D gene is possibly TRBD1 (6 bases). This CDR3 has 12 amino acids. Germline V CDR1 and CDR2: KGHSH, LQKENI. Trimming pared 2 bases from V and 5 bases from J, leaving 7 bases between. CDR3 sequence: CASSPNRDEQYF. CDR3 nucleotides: TGTGCCAGCTCACCAAACAGGGACGAGCAGTACTTC.